One and the same sample provided the 21 T cell receptor beta chains below, sequenced in a study of blood T cells in healthy people across ages. Sample-barcoded 5' priming and a J-beta primer mix drove a second PCR of roughly 6 to 12 cycles. TCRdb reprocessed the 5' RACE reads via MiXCR and lists one record per CDR3 protein. The table has approximately 780,000 distinct CDR3 sequences, roughly 25% seen once. This same sample was also taken into another study, of T cells of mothers and their children.

Sequenced input: blood. Every receptor here comes from a boy between 10 and 17 years old in good health.

This chain uses TRBV2 with TRBJ2-2, with unresolved D. The V end was cut by 3 bases, the J end by 4 bases, with 6 bases between. The germline V gene has CDR1 SNHLY and CDR2 FYNNEI. The CDR3 has 13 amino acids. The CDR3 region is CASSELGTGELFF. CDR3 coding DNA: TGTGCCAGCAGTGAGTTGGGCACCGGGGAGCTGTTTTTT.

The CDR3 DNA is TGTGCCTCCCTTCGGACAGGCGTACACACCGGGGAGCTGTTTTTT. This sequence encodes CASLRTGVHTGELFF. The rearrangement joins TRBV11-2 to TRBJ2-2; 7 bases are a match to TRBD1. Germline lookup yields CDR1 SGHAT and CDR2 FQNNGV. V trimming: 11 bases; J trimming: 3 bases; junction bases outside the gene matches: 12. The CDR3 totals 15 residues.

CDR3 in amino acids: CASSPAEEQYF. In DNA, the CDR3 is TGTGCCAGCAGCCCAGCGGAGGAGCAGTACTTC. The V gene is TRBV28, the J gene TRBJ2-5, with TRBD2 as a possible D gene (5 bases). CDR1 and CDR2 (germline): MDHEN, SYDVKM. Trimming removed 6 bases at V and 11 bases at J, with 13 bases between. This CDR3 contains 11 residues.

This clonotype was seen more than once but under ten times. The CDR3 protein is CSASNRDETQYF. As DNA, the CDR3 is TGCAGTGCTAGTAACAGGGATGAGACCCAGTACTTC. This sequence joins TRBV20-1 and TRBJ2-5; TRBD1 is a possible D gene (6 bases). V dropped 3 bases and J dropped 5 bases, with 10 bases sitting between them. CDR1 is DFQATT and CDR2 is SNEGSKA in the germline V gene (reference sequence). CDR3 length: 12 amino acids.

V is TRBV3-1 and J is TRBJ2-5; D unclear. Trimming left V 0 bases short and J 1 base short, with 9 bases between. CDR1 and CDR2 from the germline V gene are LGHDT and YNNKEL (reference sequence). The CDR3 contains 15 residues. CDR3 nucleotide sequence: TGTGCCAGCAGCCAAGATGTTAAGATCCAAGAGACCCAGTACTTC. It specifies CASSQDVKIQETQYF.

This clonotype was detected a few times. This CDR3 is CASSVDGFMNTEAFF. The CDR3 DNA reads TGTGCCAGCAGCGTAGACGGTTTCATGAACACTGAAGCTTTCTTT. The chain combines TRBV9 with TRBJ1-1; unclear D gene. The CDR3 is 15 residues long. Per germline, CDR1 SGDLS and CDR2 YYNGEE. The V end lost 0 bases, the J end lost 0 bases, and 9 bases lay between the germline ends.

Written as DNA, the CDR3 is TGCAGTGCGGGACGACAGGGGAGTGGGAACATTCAGTACTTC. Its protein is CSAGRQGSGNIQYF. The chain employs TRBV20-1 and TRBJ2-4, with 8 bases matching TRBD1. Germline-derived CDR1 and CDR2 are DFQATT and SNEGSKA (reference sequence). With 6 bases clipped from V and 7 bases from J, the junction kept 11 bases outside the gene matches. The CDR3 is made up of 14 amino acids.

On this clonotype itself: Relative to the germline gene, one junction end is altered; a read error may explain this. The genes are TRBV9 and TRBJ2-5; 9 bases match TRBD1. The end of the DNA is better explained by TRBJ2-1, so the J call may be wrong. Germline CDR1 and CDR2: SGDLS and YYNGEE. The CDR3 runs 14 residues. The CDR3: CASSAGTGYNEQFF. CDR3 DNA sequence: TGCGCCAGCTCCGCCGGGACAGGGTACAATGAGCAGTTCTTC.

The genes are TRBV5-1 and TRBJ1-6; D unresolved. Germline loops: CDR1 SGHRS, CDR2 YFSETQ. Deletions cut 0 bases from V and 4 bases from J, with 11 bases between. CDR3 length: 16 amino acids. CDR3 in amino acids: CASSLGVGTYNSPLHF. In DNA, the CDR3 is TGCGCCAGCAGCTTGGGTGTGGGCACGTATAATTCACCCCTCCACTTT.

Remarks on this clonotype: One end of the junction fails to match germline, which may point to a read error. The V call is TRBV24-1, the J call TRBJ2-5; D not resolved. Per germline, CDR1 KGHDR and CDR2 SFDVKD. The CDR3 is made up of 15 amino acids. The CDR3 nucleotides are TGTGCCACCAGTGGCGGCAGGCGTTTTCAAGAGGCCCAGTACTTC. This gives the protein CATSGGRRFQEAQYF.

The V gene is TRBV27, the J gene TRBJ2-5, with D possibly matching TRBD1 (6 bases). The DNA end favors TRBJ2-7, so the J call may be wrong. Germline CDR1 MNHEY, CDR2 SMNVEV (reference sequence). The CDR3 has 13 amino acids. Here the CDR3 reads CASSHSRGAEQYF. The CDR3 nucleotides read TGTGCCAGCAGTCATTCCAGGGGAGCCGAGCAGTACTTC.

This clonotype came up a few times. V is TRBV10-3 and J is TRBJ1-4, with D maybe TRBD1 (5 bases). The length of the CDR3 is 12 residues. The ends were cut back, 8 bases at V and 6 bases at J, with 10 bases in the middle. CDR1 ENHRY and CDR2 SYGVKD come from the germline V gene. In DNA form, the CDR3 reads TGTGCCATCGGGGGACGAGATGAAAAACTGTTTTTT. Its translation: CAIGGRDEKLFF.

This clonotype was seen a few times. The chain couples TRBV3-1 to TRBJ2-1, with a weak D call TRBD2 (5 bases). Germline V gives CDR1 LGHDT, CDR2 YNNKEL (reference sequence). V dropped 3 bases and J dropped 9 bases, with 15 bases sitting between them. This CDR3 contains 14 residues. The CDR3 protein is CASSHSLLTIEQFF. In DNA, the CDR3 is TGTGCCAGCAGCCATTCCCTCCTGACTATTGAGCAGTTCTTC.

The chain links TRBV7-2 to TRBJ2-7; D might be TRBD2 (7 bases). The CDR3 has 17 amino acids. V was pared by 5 bases and J by 0 bases, with 20 bases between. Germline V lookup: CDR1 SGHTA, CDR2 FQGNSA. The CDR3: CASSGRAARGASYEQYF. The DNA for the CDR3 is TGTGCCAGCAGCGGGAGAGCAGCTCGGGGGGCCTCCTACGAGCAGTACTTC.

This clonotype was counted ten times or more. CDR3 amino acids: CASSLGAYNEQFF. The CDR3 coding sequence is TGCGCCAGCAGCTTGGGGGCCTACAATGAGCAGTTCTTC. The chain has TRBV5-1 and TRBJ2-1; no definite D call. Germline V gene sequence: CDR1 SGHRS, CDR2 YFSETQ. The CDR3 consists of 13 residues. Trimming took 0 bases from V and 2 from J, leaving 3 bases between them. Full variable domain (remainder filled in from reference TRBV5-1 and TRBJ2-1): KAGVTQTPRYLIKTRGQQVTLSCSPISGHRSVSWYQQTPGQGLQFLFEYFSETQRNKGNFPGRFSGRQFSNSRSEMNVSTLELGDSALYLCASSLGAYNEQFFGPGTRLTVL.

The chain couples TRBV25-1 to TRBJ2-3; D possibly corresponds to TRBD1 (6 bases). V was cut by 9 bases and J by 6 bases, with 19 bases left in between. The V gene's germline CDR1 is MGHDK and CDR2 SYGVNS. The CDR3 extends over 14 amino acids. The CDR3 sequence is CASRAQGEFDTQYF. DNA for the CDR3: TGTGCCAGTCGAGCACAGGGCGAGTTTGATACGCAGTATTTT. Filled out from reference TRBV25-1 and TRBJ2-3, the complete variable domain reads EADIYQTPRYLVIGTGKKITLECSQTMGHDKMYWYQQDPGMELHLIHYSYGVNSTEKGDLSSESTVSRIRTEHFPLTLESARPSHTSQYLCASRAQGEFDTQYFGPGTRLTVL.

The table lists this clonotype with a few counts. CDR3 in DNA: TGTGCCAGCAGCTTAGGTGAGACAGGGGGAAATCAGCCCCAGCATTTT. This gives the protein CASSLGETGGNQPQHF. This chain uses TRBV5-5 with TRBJ1-5, with 9 bases identical to TRBD1. The ends lost 2 bases at V and 4 bases at J; junction bases unmatched: 7. The CDR3 totals 16 residues. Per the germline V gene, CDR1 is SGHKS and CDR2 is YYEKEE (reference sequence). Complete variable domain (other parts from reference TRBV5-5 and TRBJ1-5): DAGVTQSPTHLIKTRGQQVTLRCSPISGHKSVSWYQQVLGQGPQFIFQYYEKEERGRGNFPDRFSARQFPNYSSELNVNALLLGDSALYLCASSLGETGGNQPQHFGDGTRLSIL.

The rearrangement uses TRBV2 and TRBJ2-5, with 8 bases identical to TRBD2. Germline assignment: CDR1 SNHLY and CDR2 FYNNEI. This CDR3 has 16 amino acids. With V trimmed by 1 base and J by 2 bases, 6 bases remained unmatched. The CDR3 is CASSEEASGLQETQYF. CDR3 sequence (DNA): TGTGCCAGCAGTGAAGAGGCTAGCGGGCTTCAAGAGACCCAGTACTTC.

The sample holds a few counts of this clonotype. The rearrangement links TRBV7-3 to TRBJ2-5; TRBD2 might be the D (5 bases). This CDR3 spans 15 amino acids. Germline V gene lookup returns CDR1 SGHTA and CDR2 FQGTGA. V was clipped by 1 base and J by 5 bases, with 14 bases between them. In DNA form, the CDR3 reads TGTGCCAGCAGCTTAAACGGGGATCTCGGGGAGACCCAGTACTTC. Translated: CASSLNGDLGETQYF. The variable domain in full, completed from reference TRBV7-3 and TRBJ2-5, reads GAGVSQTPSNKVTEKGKYVELRCDPISGHTALYWYRQSLGQGPEFLIYFQGTGAADDSGLPNDRFFAVRPEGSVSTLKIQRTERGDSAVYLCASSLNGDLGETQYFGPGTRLLVL.

DNA for the CDR3: TGTGCCAGCAGCCCAACGGGGACAGGGGTCGGGTTAGCTCCCAAAAACATTCAGTACTTC. This encodes CASSPTGTGVGLAPKNIQYF. The chain joins TRBV7-2 to TRBJ2-4; 10 nucleotides line up with TRBD1. V shed 5 bases, J shed 2 bases, and the junction held 18 bases outside the gene matches. This CDR3 comprises 20 residues. The germline V gene encodes CDR1 SGHTA and CDR2 FQGNSA.

This clonotype was seen a handful of times. The V and J genes are TRBV10-3 and TRBJ2-2; maybe TRBD2 (6 bases). In germline, CDR1 is ENHRY, CDR2 SYGVKD. The CDR3 length is 16 residues. V lost 6 bases, J lost 0 bases, and 14 bases lay in between. The CDR3 protein is CAIRLSGPANTGELFF. The DNA of the CDR3 is TGTGCCATCAGACTTAGCGGTCCAGCGAACACCGGGGAGCTGTTTTTT.